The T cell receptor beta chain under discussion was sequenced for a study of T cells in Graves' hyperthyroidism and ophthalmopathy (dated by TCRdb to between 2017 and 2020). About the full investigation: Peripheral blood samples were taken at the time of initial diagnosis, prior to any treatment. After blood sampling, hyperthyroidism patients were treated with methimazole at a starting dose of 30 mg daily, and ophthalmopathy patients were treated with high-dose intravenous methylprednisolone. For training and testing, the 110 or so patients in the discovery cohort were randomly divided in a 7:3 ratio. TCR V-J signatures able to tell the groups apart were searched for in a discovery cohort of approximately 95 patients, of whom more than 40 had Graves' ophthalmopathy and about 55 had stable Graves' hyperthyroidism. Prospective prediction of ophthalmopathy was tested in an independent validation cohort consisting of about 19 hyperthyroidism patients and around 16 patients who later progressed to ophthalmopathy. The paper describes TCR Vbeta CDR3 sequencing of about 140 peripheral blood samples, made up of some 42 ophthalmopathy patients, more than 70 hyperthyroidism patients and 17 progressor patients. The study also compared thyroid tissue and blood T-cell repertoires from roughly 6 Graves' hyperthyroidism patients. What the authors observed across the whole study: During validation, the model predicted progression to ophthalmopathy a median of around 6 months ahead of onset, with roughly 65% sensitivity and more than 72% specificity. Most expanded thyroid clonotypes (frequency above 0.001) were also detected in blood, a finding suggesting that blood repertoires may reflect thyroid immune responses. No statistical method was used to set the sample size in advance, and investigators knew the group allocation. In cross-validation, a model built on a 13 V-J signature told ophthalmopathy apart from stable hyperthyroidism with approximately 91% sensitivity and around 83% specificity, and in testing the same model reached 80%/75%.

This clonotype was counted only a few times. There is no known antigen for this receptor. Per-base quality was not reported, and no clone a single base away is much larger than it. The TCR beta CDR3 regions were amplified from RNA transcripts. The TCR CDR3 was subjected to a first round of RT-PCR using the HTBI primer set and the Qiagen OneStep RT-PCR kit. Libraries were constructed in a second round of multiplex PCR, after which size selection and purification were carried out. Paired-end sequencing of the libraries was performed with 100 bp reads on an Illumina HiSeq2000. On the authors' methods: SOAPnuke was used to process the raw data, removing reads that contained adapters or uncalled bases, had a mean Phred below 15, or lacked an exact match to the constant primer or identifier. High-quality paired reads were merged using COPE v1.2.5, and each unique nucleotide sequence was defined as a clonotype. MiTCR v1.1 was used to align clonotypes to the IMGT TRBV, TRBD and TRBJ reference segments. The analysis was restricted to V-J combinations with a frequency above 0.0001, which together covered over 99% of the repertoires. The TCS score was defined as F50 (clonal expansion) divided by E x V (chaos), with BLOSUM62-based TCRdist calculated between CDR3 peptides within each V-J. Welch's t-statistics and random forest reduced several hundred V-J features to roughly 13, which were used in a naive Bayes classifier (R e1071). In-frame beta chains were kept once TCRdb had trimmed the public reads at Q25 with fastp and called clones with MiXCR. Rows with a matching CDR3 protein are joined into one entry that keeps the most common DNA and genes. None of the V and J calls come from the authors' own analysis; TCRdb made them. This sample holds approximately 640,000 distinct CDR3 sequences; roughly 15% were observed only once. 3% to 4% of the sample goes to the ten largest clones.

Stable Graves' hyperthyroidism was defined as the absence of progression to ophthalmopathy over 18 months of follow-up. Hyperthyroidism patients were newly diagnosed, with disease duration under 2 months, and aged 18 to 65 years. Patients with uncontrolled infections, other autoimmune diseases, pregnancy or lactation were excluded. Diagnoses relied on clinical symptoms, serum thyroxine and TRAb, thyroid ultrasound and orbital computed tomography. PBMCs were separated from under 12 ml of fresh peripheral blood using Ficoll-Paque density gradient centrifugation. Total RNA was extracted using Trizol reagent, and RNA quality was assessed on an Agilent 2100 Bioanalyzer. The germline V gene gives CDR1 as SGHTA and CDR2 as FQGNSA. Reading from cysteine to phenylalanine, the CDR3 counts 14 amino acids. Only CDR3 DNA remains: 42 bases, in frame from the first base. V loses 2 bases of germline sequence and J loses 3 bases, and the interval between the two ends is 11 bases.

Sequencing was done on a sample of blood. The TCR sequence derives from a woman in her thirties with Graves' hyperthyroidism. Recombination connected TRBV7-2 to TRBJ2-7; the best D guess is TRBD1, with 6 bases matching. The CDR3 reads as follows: CASSLTDSGYEQYF. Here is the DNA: TGTGCCAGCAGCTTAACGGACAGCGGCTACGAGCAGTACTTC.